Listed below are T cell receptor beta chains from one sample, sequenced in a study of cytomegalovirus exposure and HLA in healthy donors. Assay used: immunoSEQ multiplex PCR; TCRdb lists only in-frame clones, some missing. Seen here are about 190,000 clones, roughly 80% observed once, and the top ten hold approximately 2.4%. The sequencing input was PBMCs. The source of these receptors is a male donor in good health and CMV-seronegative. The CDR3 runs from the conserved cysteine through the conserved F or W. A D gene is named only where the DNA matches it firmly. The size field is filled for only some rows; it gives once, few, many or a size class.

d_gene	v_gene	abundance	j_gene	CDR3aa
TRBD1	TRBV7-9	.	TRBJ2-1	CASRRGRGSYNEQFF
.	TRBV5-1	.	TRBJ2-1	CASSIPLSPSYNEQFF
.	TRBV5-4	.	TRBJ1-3	CASSFAGVPNTIYF
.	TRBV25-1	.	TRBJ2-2	CASTHSQGPPHGELFF
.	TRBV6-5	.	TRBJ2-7	CASRTGAAYEQYF
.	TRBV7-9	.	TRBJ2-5	CASSLGGVTQYF
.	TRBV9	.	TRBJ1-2	CASSIGGQLLHGYTF
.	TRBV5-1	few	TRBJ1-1	CASSLDGDTEAFF
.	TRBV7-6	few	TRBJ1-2	CASSNAAGYTF
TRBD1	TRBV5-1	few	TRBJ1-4	CASSLTPTGGIEKLFF
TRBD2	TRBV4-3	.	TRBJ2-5	CASSKSGPTSGQETQYF
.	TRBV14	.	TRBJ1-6	CASSPAQGGNSPLHF
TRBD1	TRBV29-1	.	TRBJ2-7	CSVAGTGGLEQYF
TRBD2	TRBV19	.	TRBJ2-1	CASSSAGDPGYEQFF
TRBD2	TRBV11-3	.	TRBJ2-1	CASSPRGLAFYNEQFF
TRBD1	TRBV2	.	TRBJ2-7	CASTWDRVREQYF
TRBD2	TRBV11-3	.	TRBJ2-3	CASSLGGLADRDTQYF
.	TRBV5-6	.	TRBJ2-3	CASSLLASSTDTQYF
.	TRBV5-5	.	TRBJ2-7	CASSLDHEQYF
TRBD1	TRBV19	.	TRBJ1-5	CASSIRRTGLRSGSPQHF
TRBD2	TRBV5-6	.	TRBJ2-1	CASSRAPGLVNNEQFF
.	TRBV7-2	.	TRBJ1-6	CASSFQDNSPLHF
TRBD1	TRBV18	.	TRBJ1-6	CASSPPQGAHSPLHF
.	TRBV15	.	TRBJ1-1	CATSRDGGREAFF
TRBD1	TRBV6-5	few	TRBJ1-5	CASSTRQGALQPQHF
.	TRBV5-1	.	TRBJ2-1	CASSSPTRVNEQFF
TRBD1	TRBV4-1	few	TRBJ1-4	CASSQVLDRVVEKLFF
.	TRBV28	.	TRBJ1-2	CASRQDRVGYTF
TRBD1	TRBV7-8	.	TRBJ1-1	CASSAGTGSKYTEAFF
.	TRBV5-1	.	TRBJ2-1	CASSTDGSSYNEQFF
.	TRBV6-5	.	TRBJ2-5	CASNDGFQETQYF
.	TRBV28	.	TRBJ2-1	CASSITAPHEQFF
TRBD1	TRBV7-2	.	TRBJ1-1	CASSLGQINTEAFF
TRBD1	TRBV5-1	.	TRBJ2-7	CASSFHGTGITYEQYF
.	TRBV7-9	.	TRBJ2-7	CASSFGDYEQYF
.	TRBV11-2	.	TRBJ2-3	CASSLEFAGATDTQYF
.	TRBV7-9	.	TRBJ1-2	CASSLTGEVGGYTF
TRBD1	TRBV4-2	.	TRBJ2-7	CASSPETGADEQYF
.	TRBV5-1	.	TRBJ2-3	CASSLGLMGPDTQYF
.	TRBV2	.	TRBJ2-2	CASRTGPGELFF